This T cell receptor beta chain was sequenced during a study of cytomegalovirus exposure and HLA in healthy donors. Turning to the study itself: Both the 120 or so validation repertoires and the 600 to 750 first-cohort repertoires used the same platform, as reported by a later analysis. The study's findings and limits: Researchers counted 150 to 200 TCR beta chains as cytomegalovirus-associated.

Sequencing was performed with immunoSEQ multiplex PCR; in TCRdb, only in-frame clones are kept and a portion is missing. The sample carries about 200,000 clones, roughly 82% recorded once. Note on this clone: The antigen is unknown.

Trimming pared 8 bases from V and 4 bases from J, leaving 13 bases between. The CDR3 is 12 residues long. From germline, CDR1 is SQVTM and CDR2 ANQGSEA. This chain joins TRBV29-1 and TRBJ2-3; D gene uncertain. This TCR was recovered from a woman aged 25 to 39 in good health and CMV-seropositive. Sample: PBMCs. CDR3 residues: CSLVTVPDTQYF. CDR3 DNA: TGCAGCCTTGTCACGGTTCCAGATACGCAGTATTTT.